A single sample is the source of the 28 T cell receptor beta chains below, sequenced in a study of cytomegalovirus exposure and HLA in healthy donors. Vbeta (60) and Jbeta (13) primers were used in the PCR. Measured with immunoSEQ multiplex PCR; TCRdb has only the in-frame clones, and not every one. The sample holds approximately 190,000 clones, about 80% seen once. The specimen was PBMCs. The receptors come from a woman between 45 and 60 years old in good health and CMV-seropositive.

This clone was counted only a few times. The V gene is TRBV5-6, the J gene TRBJ1-6, with 7 bases aligning to TRBD1. CDR1 is SGHDT and CDR2 is YYEEEE in the germline V gene. V lost 0 bases, J lost 6 bases, and 6 bases stayed unmatched. This CDR3 comprises 16 residues. CDR3 bases: TGTGCCAGCAGCTTGGGACAGGGACAGAGTAATTCACCCCTCCACTTT. Protein product: CASSLGQGQSNSPLHF.

The chain has TRBV29-1 and TRBJ2-1, with a weak D call TRBD1 (7 bases). V was trimmed by 8 bases and J by 10 bases, leaving 15 bases between them. The CDR3 is 11 amino acids. In germline, CDR1 is SQVTM, CDR2 ANQGSEA. This chain's CDR3 is CSTWRDREQFF. CDR3 DNA: TGCAGCACATGGCGGGACAGAGAGCAGTTCTTC.

J is TRBJ1-2 and V is TRBV6-5, with D maybe TRBD1 (6 bases). The CDR3 runs 13 residues. V was shortened by 4 bases and J by 6 bases, with 12 bases between the two germline ends. Germline CDR1 and CDR2: MNHEY and SVGAGI. The CDR3 region is CASSFRGADGYTF. In nucleotides, the CDR3 is TGTGCCAGCAGTTTTCGGGGGGCGGATGGCTACACCTTC.

The J gene is TRBJ1-5, the V gene TRBV7-2; the D is unclear. Per the germline V gene, CDR1 is SGHTA and CDR2 is FQGNSA. V lost 2 bases and J lost 0, with 5 bases in between. CDR3 length equals 14 residues. This CDR3 reads CASSLSSSNQPQHF. CDR3 coding DNA: TGTGCCAGCAGCTTATCGAGTAGCAATCAGCCCCAGCATTTT. Supplemented by reference TRBV7-2 and TRBJ1-5, the full variable domain reads GAGVSQSPSNKVTEKGKDVELRCDPISGHTALYWYRQSLGQGLEFLIYFQGNSAPDKSGLPSDRFSAERTGGSVSTLTIQRTQQEDSAVYLCASSLSSSNQPQHFGDGTRLSIL.

This rearrangement joins TRBV19 to TRBJ2-3, with 10 bases lining up with TRBD1. From germline, CDR1 is LNHDA and CDR2 SQIVND (reference sequence). This CDR3 spans 18 amino acids. The trim removed 1 base at V and 3 bases at J, leaving 10 bases unmatched. The CDR3 loop reads CASSIVLFEDRGTDTQYF. CDR3 nucleotides: TGTGCCAGTAGTATAGTATTGTTTGAGGACAGGGGGACAGATACGCAGTATTTT.

The rearrangement joins TRBV5-6 to TRBJ1-6; no firm D call. Trimming cost V 1 base and J 11 bases, with 16 bases left between them. The germline V gene has CDR1 SGHDT and CDR2 YYEEEE. The CDR3 totals 15 residues. The CDR3 here is CASSLRDVEGTPLHF. The CDR3, as DNA: TGTGCCAGCAGCTTGAGGGATGTGGAGGGTACACCCCTCCACTTT.

V and J are TRBV9 and TRBJ1-4, with D possibly matching TRBD1 (5 bases). The V and J ends lost 4 bases and 3 bases respectively, with 13 bases between them. The germline gives CDR1 SGDLS, CDR2 YYNGEE. The length of the CDR3 is 15 residues. CDR3 residues: CASSIRDSANEKLFF. The CDR3 nucleotides are TGTGCCAGCAGCATACGGGACTCCGCTAATGAAAAACTGTTTTTT.

The chain links TRBV7-9 to TRBJ2-2; D is unclear. Trimming stripped 1 base from V and 1 base from J, with 4 bases between. CDR1 SEHNR and CDR2 FQNEAQ come from the germline V gene (reference sequence). This CDR3 is built from 14 residues. The CDR3 DNA is TGTGCCAGCAGCTTAGACTGGAACACCGGGGAGCTGTTTTTT. The encoded protein is CASSLDWNTGELFF.

The J gene is TRBJ1-2, the V gene TRBV27; 7 nucleotides match TRBD1. In germline, CDR1 is MNHEY, CDR2 SMNVEV (reference sequence). The J segment lost 0 bases and the V segment lost 7 bases, leaving 8 bases of the junction unmatched. The CDR3 contains 15 residues. CDR3 sequence reads: CASTPQGNTNYGYTF. The CDR3 DNA reads as TGTGCCAGCACTCCACAGGGGAACACTAACTATGGCTACACCTTC.

The CDR3 DNA reads TGTGCCAGCAGCGAGCGGGGACAGGAGTACAATGAGCAGTTCTTC. Amino acid sequence: CASSERGQEYNEQFF. This sequence joins TRBV9 and TRBJ2-1; possibly TRBD1 for D (8 bases). Trimming took off 3 bases at V and 4 bases at J, with 14 bases between the two ends. This CDR3 comprises 15 residues. Germline-derived CDR1 and CDR2 are SGDLS and YYNGEE.

The chain's CDR3 is CASSLQGDTEAFF. CDR3 nucleotides: TGTGCCAGCAGTCTACAGGGGGACACTGAAGCTTTCTTT. V and J are TRBV9 and TRBJ1-1; TRBD1 matches at 8 bases. Germline-derived CDR1 and CDR2 are SGDLS and YYNGEE. J gave up 3 bases and V 5 bases, and 3 bases lay outside the gene matches. The CDR3 consists of 13 residues.

V usage is TRBV5-4 and J usage is TRBJ2-7, with TRBD2 matching over 9 bases. The CDR3 totals 16 residues. J lost 6 bases, V lost 0 bases, and 10 bases had no gene match. Per germline, CDR1 SGHNT and CDR2 YYREEE (reference sequence). CDR3 amino acids: CASSLAGGGAESEQYF. The CDR3 DNA follows: TGTGCCAGCAGCTTGGCGGGCGGGGGGGCCGAAAGCGAGCAGTACTTC.

The genes are TRBV9 and TRBJ1-1; 7 bases fit TRBD1. Germline V CDR1 and CDR2: SGDLS, YYNGEE. V was clipped by 7 bases and J by 4 bases; unmatched bases: 7. This CDR3 comprises 13 residues. The CDR3: CASSAGGGTEAFF. In DNA, the CDR3 is TGTGCCAGCTCCGCAGGGGGAGGCACTGAAGCTTTCTTT.

The genes are TRBV6-5 and TRBJ2-7; perhaps TRBD1 as D (5 bases). Trimming cost V 6 bases and J 2 bases, with 17 bases left between them. The CDR3 runs to 15 residues. From germline, CDR1 is MNHEY and CDR2 SVGAGI. As DNA, the CDR3 is TGTGCCAGCAGGGGGTTAGACAGACCCCCCTACGAGCAGTACTTC. This sequence encodes CASRGLDRPPYEQYF.

The chain carries TRBV11-1 and TRBJ2-1, with 9 bases matching TRBD2. The length of the CDR3 is 16 residues. V shed 0 bases, J shed 3 bases, and the junction held 3 bases outside the gene matches. CDR1 and CDR2 (germline): SGHAT, FQDESV (reference sequence). CDR3 sequence: CASSLAPSGVYNEQFF. Here the CDR3 DNA reads TGTGCCAGCAGCTTAGCCCCTAGCGGGGTCTACAATGAGCAGTTCTTC. The whole variable domain, remainder taken from reference TRBV11-1 and TRBJ2-1, is EAEVAQSPRYKITEKSQAVAFWCDPISGHATLYWYRQILGQGPELLVQFQDESVVDDSQLPKDRFSAERLKGVDSTLKIQPAELGDSAMYLCASSLAPSGVYNEQFFGPGTRLTVL.

The V and J genes are TRBV28 and TRBJ1-2, with D possibly matching TRBD1 (5 bases). CDR3 size: 12 residues. The germline V gene has CDR1 MDHEN and CDR2 SYDVKM. The V end lost 5 bases, the J end lost 3 bases, and 7 bases lay between the germline ends. CDR3 nucleotides: TGTGCCAGCAGTCCGGGGGACTATGGCTACACCTTC. Amino acid sequence: CASSPGDYGYTF.

This sequence joins TRBV7-2 and TRBJ2-2; 13 nucleotides line up with TRBD2. After removal of 6 bases from V and 6 bases from J, the junction contained 4 bases not matched to a gene. This CDR3 region has 15 residues. CDR1 SGHTA and CDR2 FQGNSA come from the germline V gene. Here the CDR3 DNA reads TGTGCCAGCAGAGCAGGACTAGCGGGGGCCGGGGAGCTGTTTTTT. Translated: CASRAGLAGAGELFF.

The chain combines TRBV27 with TRBJ2-7; the D gene is possibly TRBD1 (6 bases). The V and J ends lost 5 bases and 3 bases respectively, with 11 bases between them. CDR3 length: 13 amino acids. CDR1 is MNHEY, CDR2 SMNVEV, per germline (reference sequence). CDR3 nucleotides: TGTGCCAGCAGTCAAACAGGGATCTACGAGCAGTACTTC. Translated, it gives CASSQTGIYEQYF.

The chain carries TRBV9 and TRBJ2-2; D is uncertain. Trimming removed 0 bases from V and 1 base from J, with 4 bases in between. This CDR3 is 14 amino acids long. Germline values: CDR1 SGDLS, CDR2 YYNGEE. The CDR3 DNA reads TGTGCCAGCAGCGTAGATAGGAACACCGGGGAGCTGTTTTTT. Translated: CASSVDRNTGELFF. Combining the CDR3 with reference TRBV9 and TRBJ2-2 gives the whole variable domain DSGVTQTPKHLITATGQRVTLRCSPRSGDLSVYWYQQSLDQGLQFLIQYYNGEERAKGNILERFSAQQFPDLHSELNLSSLELGDSALYFCASSVDRNTGELFFGEGSRLTVL.

This clone was recorded once. The gene calls are TRBV18 and TRBJ1-4; no reliable D call. The CDR3 sequence is 15 residues long. V lost 0 bases and J lost 7, with 12 bases in between. The germline CDR1 and CDR2 sequences are KGHSH and LQKENI. CDR3 nucleotide sequence: TGTGCCAGCTCACCACCGGGAGGGATGGGTGAAAAACTGTTTTTT. Residues: CASSPPGGMGEKLFF.

The chain carries TRBV9 and TRBJ1-3; unclear D gene. Trimming removed 3 bases from V and 0 bases from J, with 16 bases in between. The CDR3 has 17 residues. Germline V gene lookup returns CDR1 SGDLS and CDR2 YYNGEE. In nucleotides, the CDR3 is TGTGCCAGCAGCGCATATGGACTTACTGACTCTGGAAACACCATATATTTT. As protein: CASSAYGLTDSGNTIYF.

The chain is built from TRBV6-1 and TRBJ2-7, with TRBD1 matching over 10 bases. The junction had 7 bases not matched to a gene; V was cut back by 6 bases and J by 5 bases. The CDR3 extends over 14 amino acids. CDR1 is MNHNS and CDR2 is SASEGT in the germline V gene. This CDR3 is CASREDRGSNEQYF. For the CDR3, the DNA is TGTGCCAGCAGGGAGGACAGGGGGAGCAACGAGCAGTACTTC.

The chain links TRBV27 to TRBJ1-5, with a tentative D call TRBD1 (5 bases). V was trimmed by 0 bases and J by 1 base, leaving 7 bases between them. The CDR3 sequence is 15 residues long. Looked up from germline, CDR1 is MNHEY and CDR2 is SMNVEV (reference sequence). This CDR3 is CASSLSGGSNQPQHF. The CDR3 coding sequence is TGTGCCAGCAGTTTATCTGGGGGGAGCAATCAGCCCCAGCATTTT.

The rearrangement links TRBV27 to TRBJ2-1; D might be TRBD1 (6 bases). The CDR3 extends over 14 amino acids. The V and J ends lost 6 bases and 6 bases respectively, with 15 bases between them. Germline CDR1 is MNHEY and CDR2 is SMNVEV (reference sequence). The CDR3 loop reads CASRNRVRINEQFF. As DNA, the CDR3 is TGTGCCAGCAGGAACAGGGTCAGAATCAATGAGCAGTTCTTC.

The chain is built from TRBV5-6 and TRBJ2-2; 7 bases agree with TRBD1. CDR1 is SGHDT and CDR2 is YYEEEE in the germline V gene. V dropped 0 bases and J dropped 4; count of bases not matched to a gene: 9. The length of the CDR3 is 17 residues. In nucleotides, the CDR3 is TGTGCCAGCAGCTTGGGAATGGCAGGGGGTCCCACCGGGGAGCTGTTTTTT. Its translation is CASSLGMAGGPTGELFF.

This clone has just one count. The rearrangement uses TRBV7-2 and TRBJ1-5; 10 bases map to TRBD1. There are 14 residues in the CDR3. Germline V lookup: CDR1 SGHTA, CDR2 FQGNSA. With 3 bases clipped from V and 6 bases from J, the junction kept 2 bases outside the gene matches. The CDR3 DNA is TGTGCCAGCAGCTTCGACAGGGGGCTTCAGCCCCAGCATTTT. Amino acids: CASSFDRGLQPQHF.

V is TRBV9 and J is TRBJ1-3, with 8 bases lining up with TRBD1. The CDR3 runs 14 residues. Per the germline V gene, CDR1 is SGDLS and CDR2 is YYNGEE. The junction had 9 bases not matched to a gene; V was cut back by 4 bases and J by 9 bases. The CDR3: CASSPGQAWGTIYF. In DNA form, the CDR3 reads TGTGCCAGCAGCCCGGGACAGGCCTGGGGCACCATATATTTT.

This clone was recorded only once. The chain recombines TRBV5-6 with TRBJ1-2, with a weak D call TRBD1 (5 bases). This CDR3 contains 15 residues. V lost 0 bases and J lost 7, with 16 bases in between. The germline CDR1 and CDR2 sequences are SGHDT and YYEEEE. The CDR3 nucleotides read TGTGCCAGCAGCTTGGTTTCAGGGCTGGGAGGTGGCTACACCTTC. The encoded protein is CASSLVSGLGGGYTF.